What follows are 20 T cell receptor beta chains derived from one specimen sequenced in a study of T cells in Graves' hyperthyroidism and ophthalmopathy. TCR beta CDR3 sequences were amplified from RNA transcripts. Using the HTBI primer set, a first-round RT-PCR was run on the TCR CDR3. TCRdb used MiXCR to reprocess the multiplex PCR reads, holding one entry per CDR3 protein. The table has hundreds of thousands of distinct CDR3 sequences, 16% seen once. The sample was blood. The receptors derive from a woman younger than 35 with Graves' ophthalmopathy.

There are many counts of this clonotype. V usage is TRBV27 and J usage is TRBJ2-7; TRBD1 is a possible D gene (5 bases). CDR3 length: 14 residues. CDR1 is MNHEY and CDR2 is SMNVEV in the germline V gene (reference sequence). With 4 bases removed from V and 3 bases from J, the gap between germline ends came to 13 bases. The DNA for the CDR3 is TGTGCCAGCAGTTCAGACAGTAACCGCTACGAGCAGTACTTC. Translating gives CASSSDSNRYEQYF.

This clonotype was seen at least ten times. The CDR3 DNA follows: TGCGCCAGCAGTGTAGACAGGGGACCCGACAATGAGCAGTTCTTC. It yields the protein CASSVDRGPDNEQFF. The chain is built from TRBV10-1 and TRBJ2-1, with 8 bases aligning to TRBD1. The germline gives CDR1 WNHNN, CDR2 SYGVQD (reference sequence). The V segment lost 4 bases and the J segment 5 bases; nucleotides outside the gene matches: 7. There are 15 residues in the CDR3.

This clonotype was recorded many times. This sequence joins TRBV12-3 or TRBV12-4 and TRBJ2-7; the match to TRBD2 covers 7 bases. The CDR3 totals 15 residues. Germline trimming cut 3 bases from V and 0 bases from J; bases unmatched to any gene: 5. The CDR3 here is CASSLAGENSYEQYF. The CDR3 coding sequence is TGTGCCAGCAGTTTGGCGGGAGAGAACTCCTACGAGCAGTACTTC.

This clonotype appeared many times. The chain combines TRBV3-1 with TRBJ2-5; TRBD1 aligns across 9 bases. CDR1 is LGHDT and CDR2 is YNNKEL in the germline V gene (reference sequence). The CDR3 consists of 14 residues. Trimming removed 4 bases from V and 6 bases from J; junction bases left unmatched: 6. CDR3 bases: TGTGCCAGCAGCCCCGGGACAGGGCGTCAGACCCAGTACTTC. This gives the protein CASSPGTGRQTQYF.

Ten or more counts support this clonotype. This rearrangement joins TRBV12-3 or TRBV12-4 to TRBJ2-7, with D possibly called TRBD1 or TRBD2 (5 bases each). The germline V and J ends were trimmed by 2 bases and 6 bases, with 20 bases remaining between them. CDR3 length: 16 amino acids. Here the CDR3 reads CASSLSPAVGRVEQYF. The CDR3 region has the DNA TGTGCCAGCAGTTTATCCCCAGCGGTCGGCAGGGTCGAGCAGTACTTC.

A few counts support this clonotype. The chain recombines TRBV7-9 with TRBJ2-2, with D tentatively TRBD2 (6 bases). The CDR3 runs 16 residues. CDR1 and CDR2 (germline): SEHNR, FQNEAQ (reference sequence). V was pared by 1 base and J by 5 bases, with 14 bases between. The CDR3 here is CASSLDNGRVTGELFF. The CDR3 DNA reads TGTGCCAGCAGCTTAGATAACGGGAGAGTTACCGGGGAGCTGTTTTTT.

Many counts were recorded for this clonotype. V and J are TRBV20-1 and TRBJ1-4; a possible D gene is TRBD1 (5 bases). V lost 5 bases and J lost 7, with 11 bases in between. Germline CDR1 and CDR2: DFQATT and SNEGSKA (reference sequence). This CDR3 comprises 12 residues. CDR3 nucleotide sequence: TGCAGTGCTCCAGGGAAGGGTGAAAAACTGTTTTTT. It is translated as CSAPGKGEKLFF.

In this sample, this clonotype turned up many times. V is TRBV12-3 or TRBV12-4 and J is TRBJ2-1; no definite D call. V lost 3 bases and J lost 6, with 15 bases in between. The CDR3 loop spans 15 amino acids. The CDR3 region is CASSFRSVRGNEQFF. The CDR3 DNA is TGTGCCAGCAGTTTTCGGTCGGTTCGAGGCAATGAGCAGTTCTTC.

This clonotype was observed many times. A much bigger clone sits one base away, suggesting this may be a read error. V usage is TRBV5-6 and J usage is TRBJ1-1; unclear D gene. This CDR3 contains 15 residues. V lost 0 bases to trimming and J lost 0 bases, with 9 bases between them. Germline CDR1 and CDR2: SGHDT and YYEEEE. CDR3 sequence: CASSLGADLNTEAFF. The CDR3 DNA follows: TGTGCCAGCAGCTTGGGGGCGGATTTGAACACTGAAGCTTTCTTT.

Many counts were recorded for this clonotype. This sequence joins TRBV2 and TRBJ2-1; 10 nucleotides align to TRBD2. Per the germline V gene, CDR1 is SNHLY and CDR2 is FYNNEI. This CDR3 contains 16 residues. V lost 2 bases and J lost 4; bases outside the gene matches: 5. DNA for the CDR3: TGTGCCAGCAGTGAACTAGCGGGAGTGAAATACAATGAGCAGTTCTTC. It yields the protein CASSELAGVKYNEQFF.

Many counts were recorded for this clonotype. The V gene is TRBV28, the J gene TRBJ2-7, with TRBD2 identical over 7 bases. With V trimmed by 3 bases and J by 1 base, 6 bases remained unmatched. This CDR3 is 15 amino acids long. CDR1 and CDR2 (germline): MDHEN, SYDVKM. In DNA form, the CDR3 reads TGTGCCAGCAGTTTGGGGGGGTACTCTTCCTACGAGCAGTACTTC. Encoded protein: CASSLGGYSSYEQYF.

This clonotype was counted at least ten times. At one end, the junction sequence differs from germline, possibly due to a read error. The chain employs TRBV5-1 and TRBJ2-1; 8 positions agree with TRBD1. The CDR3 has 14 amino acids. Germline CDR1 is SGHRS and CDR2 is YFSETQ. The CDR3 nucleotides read TGTGCCAGCAGCTTGGACAGGGTGTACAATGAGCAGTTCTTC. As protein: CASSLDRVYNEQFF.

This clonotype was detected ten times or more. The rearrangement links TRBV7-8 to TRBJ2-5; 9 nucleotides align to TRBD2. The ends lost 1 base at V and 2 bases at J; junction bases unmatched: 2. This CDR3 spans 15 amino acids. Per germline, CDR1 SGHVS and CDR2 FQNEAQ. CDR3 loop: CASSLVTSGQETQYF. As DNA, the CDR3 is TGTGCCAGCAGCTTAGTGACTAGCGGTCAAGAGACCCAGTACTTC.

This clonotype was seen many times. The CDR3 DNA sequence: TGTGCCAGCAGCCCTAAGGACAGGGGCCCTTCCTACGAGCAGTACTTC. The encoded protein is CASSPKDRGPSYEQYF. This chain uses TRBV7-9 with TRBJ2-7; 9 nucleotides agree with TRBD1. CDR1 and CDR2 (germline): SEHNR, FQNEAQ (reference sequence). The CDR3 spans 16 residues. With 5 bases clipped from V and 1 base from J, the junction kept 9 bases outside the gene matches.

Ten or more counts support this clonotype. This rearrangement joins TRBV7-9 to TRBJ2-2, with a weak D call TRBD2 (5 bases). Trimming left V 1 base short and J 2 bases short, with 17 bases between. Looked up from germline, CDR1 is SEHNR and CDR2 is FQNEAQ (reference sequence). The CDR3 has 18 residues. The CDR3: CASSLEVWASRNTGELFF. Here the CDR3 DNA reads TGTGCCAGCAGCTTAGAGGTGTGGGCTAGCAGAAACACCGGGGAGCTGTTTTTT.

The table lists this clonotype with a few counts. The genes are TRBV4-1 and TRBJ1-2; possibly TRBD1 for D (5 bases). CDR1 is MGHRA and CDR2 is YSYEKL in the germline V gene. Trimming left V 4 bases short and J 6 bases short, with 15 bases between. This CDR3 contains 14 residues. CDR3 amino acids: CASSPTGWGNGYTF. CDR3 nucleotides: TGCGCCAGCAGCCCCACGGGTTGGGGGAATGGCTACACCTTC.

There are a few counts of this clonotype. The CDR3 is CASEYIGGPSNTGELFF. DNA for the CDR3: TGTGCCAGTGAATACATTGGGGGCCCCTCCAACACCGGGGAGCTGTTTTTT. The V and J genes are TRBV19 and TRBJ2-2, with D possibly TRBD1 on 6 matching bases. Germline CDR1 and CDR2: LNHDA and SQIVND (reference sequence). Trimming pared 8 bases from V and 2 bases from J, leaving 21 bases between. CDR3 length equals 17 residues.

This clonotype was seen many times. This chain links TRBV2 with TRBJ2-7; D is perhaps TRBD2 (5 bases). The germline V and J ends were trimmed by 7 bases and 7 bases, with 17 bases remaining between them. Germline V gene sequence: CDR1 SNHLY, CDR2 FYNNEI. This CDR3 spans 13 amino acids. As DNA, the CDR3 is TGTGCCAGCACGTTCGGGGAAAGCACAGAGCAGTACTTC. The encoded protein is CASTFGESTEQYF.

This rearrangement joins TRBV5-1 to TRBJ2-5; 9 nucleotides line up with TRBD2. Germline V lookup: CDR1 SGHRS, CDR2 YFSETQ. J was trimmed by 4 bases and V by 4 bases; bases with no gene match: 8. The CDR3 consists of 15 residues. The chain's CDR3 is CASSALTSGPETQYF. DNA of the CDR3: TGCGCCAGCAGCGCTCTAACTAGCGGGCCAGAGACCCAGTACTTC.

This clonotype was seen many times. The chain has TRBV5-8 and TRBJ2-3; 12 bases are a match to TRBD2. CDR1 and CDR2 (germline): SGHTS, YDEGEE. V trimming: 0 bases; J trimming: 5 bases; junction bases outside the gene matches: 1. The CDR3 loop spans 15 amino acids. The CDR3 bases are TGTGCCAGCAGCTTGGCGACTAGCGGGAGAGATACGCAGTATTTT. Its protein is CASSLATSGRDTQYF.